This T cell receptor (beta chain) was observed in a study of T cell changes during pregnancy in multiple sclerosis. Produced via immunoSEQ multiplex PCR; TCRdb's table is partial and in-frame only. The sample consists of around 100,000 clones, 92% of them appearing once. This receptor was taken from a female donor with multiple sclerosis, enrolled in a pregnancy study. This sample comprised peripheral blood, obtained in the third trimester of pregnancy.

For the CDR3, the DNA is TGTGCCAGCAGCCAACGGGTACGGGGGACCGGGGAGCTGTTTTTT. Its protein is CASSQRVRGTGELFF. The chain employs TRBV14 and TRBJ2-2, with TRBD2 as a possible D gene (6 bases). Trimming took 2 bases from V and 5 from J, leaving 12 bases between them. Per the germline V gene, CDR1 is SGHDN and CDR2 is FVKESK. This CDR3 comprises 15 residues.